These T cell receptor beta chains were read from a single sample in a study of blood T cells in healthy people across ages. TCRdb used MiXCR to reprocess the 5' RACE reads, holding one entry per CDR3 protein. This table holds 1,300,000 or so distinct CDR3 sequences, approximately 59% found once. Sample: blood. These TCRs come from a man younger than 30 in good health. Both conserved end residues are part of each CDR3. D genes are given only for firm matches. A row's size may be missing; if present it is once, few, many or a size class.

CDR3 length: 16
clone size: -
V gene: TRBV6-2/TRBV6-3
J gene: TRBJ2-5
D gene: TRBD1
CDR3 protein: CASSSPAGGNYNEQYF
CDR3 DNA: TGTGCCAGCAGTTCCCCTGCAGGGGGCAACTACAATGAGCAGTACTTC

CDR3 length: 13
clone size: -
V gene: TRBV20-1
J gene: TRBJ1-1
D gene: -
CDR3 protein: CSALLLRDTEAFF
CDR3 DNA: TGCAGTGCTCTTCTACTACGGGACACTGAAGCTTTCTTT

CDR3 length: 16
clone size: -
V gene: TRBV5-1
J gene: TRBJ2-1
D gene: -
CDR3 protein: CASSLAELGGFNEQFF
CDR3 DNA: TGCGCCAGCAGCTTGGCAGAGCTAGGGGGTTTCAATGAGCAGTTCTTC

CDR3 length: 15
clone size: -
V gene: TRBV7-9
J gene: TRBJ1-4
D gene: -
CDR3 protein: CASSWDPGTNEKLFF
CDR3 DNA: TGTGCCAGCAGCTGGGACCCGGGGACTAATGAAAAACTGTTTTTT

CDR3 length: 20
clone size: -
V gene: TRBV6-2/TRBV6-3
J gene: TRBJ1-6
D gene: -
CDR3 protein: CASSYPTDYGEDLRNSPLHF
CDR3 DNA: TGTGCCAGCAGTTACCCGACAGATTACGGAGAAGATCTCCGAAATTCACCCCTCCACTTT

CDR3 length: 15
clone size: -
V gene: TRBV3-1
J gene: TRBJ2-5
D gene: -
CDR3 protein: CASRKSDPYQETQYF
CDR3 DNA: TGTGCCAGCAGGAAATCGGACCCTTACCAAGAGACCCAGTACTTC

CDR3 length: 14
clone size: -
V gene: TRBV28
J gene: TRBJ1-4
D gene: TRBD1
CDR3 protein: CASSTRGEDEKLFF
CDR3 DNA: TGTGCCAGCAGTACCAGGGGGGAGGATGAAAAACTGTTTTTT

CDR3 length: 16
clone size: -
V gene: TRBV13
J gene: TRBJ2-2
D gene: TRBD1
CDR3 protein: CASSLDRGRLSGELFF
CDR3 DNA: TGTGCCAGCAGCTTGGACAGGGGGCGCTTAAGCGGGGAGCTGTTTTTT

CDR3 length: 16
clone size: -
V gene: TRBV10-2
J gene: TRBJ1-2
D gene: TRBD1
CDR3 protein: CASSELGQWANYGYTF
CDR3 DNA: TGCGCCAGCAGTGAATTGGGACAGTGGGCTAACTATGGCTACACCTTC

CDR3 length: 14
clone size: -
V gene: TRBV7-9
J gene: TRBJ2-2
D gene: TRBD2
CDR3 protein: CASSDSGSSGELFF
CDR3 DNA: TGTGCCAGCAGCGACAGCGGGAGTTCTGGGGAGCTGTTTTTT

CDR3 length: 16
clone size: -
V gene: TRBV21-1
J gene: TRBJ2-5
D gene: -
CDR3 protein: CASSKRGGQGQETQYF
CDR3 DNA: TGTGCCAGCAGCAAAAGAGGAGGACAGGGACAAGAGACCCAGTACTTC

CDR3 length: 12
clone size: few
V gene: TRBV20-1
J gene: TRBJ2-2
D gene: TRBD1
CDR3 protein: CSGTGNSGELFF
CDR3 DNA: TGCAGTGGGACAGGGAATTCCGGGGAGCTGTTTTTT

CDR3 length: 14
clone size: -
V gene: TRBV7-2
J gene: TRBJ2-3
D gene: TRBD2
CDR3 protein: CASSPRAGADTQYF
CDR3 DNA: TGTGCCAGCAGCCCGAGAGCGGGGGCAGATACGCAGTATTTT

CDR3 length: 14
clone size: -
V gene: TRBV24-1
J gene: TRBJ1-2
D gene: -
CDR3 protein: CATSPSAVSYGYTF
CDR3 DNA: TGTGCCACCAGCCCGTCGGCAGTCAGCTATGGCTACACCTTC

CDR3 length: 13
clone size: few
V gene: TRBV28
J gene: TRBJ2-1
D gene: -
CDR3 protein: CASSLLGWDEQFF
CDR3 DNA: TGTGCCAGCAGTTTACTGGGTTGGGATGAGCAGTTCTTC

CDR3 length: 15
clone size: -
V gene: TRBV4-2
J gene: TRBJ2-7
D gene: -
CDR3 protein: CASSQDRDTNYEQYF
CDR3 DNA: TGTGCCAGCAGCCAAGATCGGGACACCAACTACGAGCAGTACTTC

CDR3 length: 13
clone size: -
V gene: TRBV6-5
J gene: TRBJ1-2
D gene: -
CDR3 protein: CASRAGVGYGYTF
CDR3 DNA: TGTGCCAGCAGAGCAGGGGTGGGCTATGGCTACACCTTC

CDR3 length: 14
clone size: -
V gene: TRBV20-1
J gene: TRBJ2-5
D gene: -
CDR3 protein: CSAGRIRGTVGQYF
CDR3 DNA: TGCAGTGCCGGCCGTATCAGGGGCACAGTTGGGCAGTACTTC

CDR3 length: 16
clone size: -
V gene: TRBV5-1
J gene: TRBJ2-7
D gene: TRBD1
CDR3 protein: CASSTGTGGLFSEQYF
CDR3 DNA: TGCGCCAGCAGCACCGGGACAGGGGGACTCTTCTCCGAGCAGTACTTC

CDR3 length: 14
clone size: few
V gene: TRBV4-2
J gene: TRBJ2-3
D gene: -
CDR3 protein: CASSQDVGVDTQYF
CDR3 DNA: TGTGCCAGCAGCCAAGATGTCGGGGTAGATACGCAGTATTTT

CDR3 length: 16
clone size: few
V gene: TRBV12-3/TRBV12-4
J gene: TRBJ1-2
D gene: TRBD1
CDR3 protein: CASRPTRDREYYGYTF
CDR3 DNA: TGTGCCAGCAGACCAACTAGGGACAGGGAGTACTATGGCTACACCTTC

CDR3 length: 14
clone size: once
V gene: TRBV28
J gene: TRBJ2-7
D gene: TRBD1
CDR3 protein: CASSGTVPNYEQYF
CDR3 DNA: TGTGCCAGCAGTGGGACAGTTCCGAACTACGAGCAGTACTTC

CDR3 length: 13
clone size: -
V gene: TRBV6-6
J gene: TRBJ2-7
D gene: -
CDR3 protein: CASSYSETDEQYF
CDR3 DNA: TGTGCCAGCAGTTACTCCGAGACTGACGAGCAGTACTTC

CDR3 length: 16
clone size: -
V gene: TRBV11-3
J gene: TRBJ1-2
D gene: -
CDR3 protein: CASSFSAGNFIYGYTF
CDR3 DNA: TGTGCCAGCAGCTTTTCGGCAGGAAACTTTATCTATGGCTACACCTTC

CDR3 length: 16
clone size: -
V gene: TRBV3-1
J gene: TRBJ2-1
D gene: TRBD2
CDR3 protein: CASSPSGGGTYNEQFF
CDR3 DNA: TGTGCCAGCAGCCCCAGTGGCGGGGGTACGTACAATGAGCAGTTCTTC

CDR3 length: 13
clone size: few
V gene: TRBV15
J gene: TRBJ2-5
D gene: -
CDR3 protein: CATSRGVLQTQYF
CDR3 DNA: TGTGCCACCAGCAGAGGAGTGTTGCAGACCCAGTACTTC

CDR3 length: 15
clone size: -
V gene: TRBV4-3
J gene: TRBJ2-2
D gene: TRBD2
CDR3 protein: CASNAVGGGTGELFF
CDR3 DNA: TGCGCCAGCAATGCAGTCGGGGGGGGCACCGGGGAGCTGTTTTTT

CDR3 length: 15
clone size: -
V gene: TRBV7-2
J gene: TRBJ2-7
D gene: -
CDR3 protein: CASSLAHGGLYEQYF
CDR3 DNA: TGTGCCAGCAGCTTAGCCCATGGGGGGCTCTACGAGCAGTACTTC

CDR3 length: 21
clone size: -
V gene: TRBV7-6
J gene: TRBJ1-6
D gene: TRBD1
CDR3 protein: CASSLARQGASWSSYNSPLHF
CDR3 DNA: TGTGCCAGCAGCTTAGCGCGACAGGGGGCCTCCTGGAGCTCCTATAATTCACCCCTCCACTTT

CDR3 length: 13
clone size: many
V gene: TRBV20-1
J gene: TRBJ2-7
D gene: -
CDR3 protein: CSARDRGVRTPYF
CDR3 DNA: TGCAGTGCTAGAGATAGGGGGGTCCGGACACCGTACTTC

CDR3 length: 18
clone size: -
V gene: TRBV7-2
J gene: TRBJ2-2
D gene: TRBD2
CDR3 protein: CASSLVLLASGRTGELFF
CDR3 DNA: TGTGCCAGCAGCTTAGTTTTGTTGGCTAGCGGGAGAACCGGGGAGCTGTTTTTT

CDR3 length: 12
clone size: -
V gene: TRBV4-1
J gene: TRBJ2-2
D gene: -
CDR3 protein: CAALAGGGELFF
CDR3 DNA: TGCGCGGCACTAGCAGGGGGCGGGGAGCTGTTTTTT

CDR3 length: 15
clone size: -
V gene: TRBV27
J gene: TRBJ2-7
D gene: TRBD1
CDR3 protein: CASSLSGQGRYEQYF
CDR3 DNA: TGTGCCAGCAGCTTATCTGGACAGGGCCGTTACGAGCAGTACTTC

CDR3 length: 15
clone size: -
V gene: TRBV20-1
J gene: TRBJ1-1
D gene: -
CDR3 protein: CSAIPGLGGNTEAFF
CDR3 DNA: TGCAGTGCTATTCCGGGACTCGGAGGGAACACTGAAGCTTTCTTT

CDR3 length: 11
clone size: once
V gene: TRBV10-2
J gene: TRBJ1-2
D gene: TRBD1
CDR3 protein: CATRDRGQDTF
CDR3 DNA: TGCGCCACCCGTGACAGGGGGCAGGACACCTTC

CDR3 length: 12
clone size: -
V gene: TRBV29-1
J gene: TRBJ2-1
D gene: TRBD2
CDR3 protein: CSVKPGGHEQFF
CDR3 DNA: TGCAGCGTAAAACCGGGGGGGCATGAGCAGTTCTTC

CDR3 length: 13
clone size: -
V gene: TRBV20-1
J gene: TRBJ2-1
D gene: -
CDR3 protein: CSARVRPYNEQFF
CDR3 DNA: TGCAGTGCTAGAGTCAGGCCCTACAATGAGCAGTTCTTC

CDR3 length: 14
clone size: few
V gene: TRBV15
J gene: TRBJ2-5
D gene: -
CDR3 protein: CATRDRIQQETQYF
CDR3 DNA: TGTGCCACCCGAGACAGGATTCAACAAGAGACCCAGTACTTC

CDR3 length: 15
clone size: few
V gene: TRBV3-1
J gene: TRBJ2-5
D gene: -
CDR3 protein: CASSLRNINQETQYF
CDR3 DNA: TGTGCCAGCAGCCTACGTAATATCAACCAAGAGACCCAGTACTTC

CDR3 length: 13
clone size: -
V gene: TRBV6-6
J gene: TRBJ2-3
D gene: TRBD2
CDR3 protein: CARSYSGGDTQYF
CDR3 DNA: TGTGCCAGAAGTTACTCGGGGGGGGATACGCAGTATTTT

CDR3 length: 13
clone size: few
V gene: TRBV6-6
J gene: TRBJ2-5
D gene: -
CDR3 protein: CASQIAGEETQYF
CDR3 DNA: TGTGCCTCTCAAATCGCAGGGGAAGAGACCCAGTACTTC

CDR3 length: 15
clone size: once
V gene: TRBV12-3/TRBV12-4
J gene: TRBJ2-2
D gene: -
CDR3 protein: CASSFSGSGTGELFF
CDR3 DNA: TGTGCCAGCAGTTTTTCAGGGTCGGGCACCGGGGAGCTGTTTTTT

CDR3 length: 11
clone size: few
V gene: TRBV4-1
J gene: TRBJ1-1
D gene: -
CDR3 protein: CASSQKGEAFF
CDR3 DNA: TGCGCCAGCAGCCAAAAAGGCGAAGCTTTCTTT

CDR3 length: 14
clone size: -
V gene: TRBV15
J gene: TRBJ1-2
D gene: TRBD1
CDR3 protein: CATSTTGGLYGYTF
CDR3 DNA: TGTGCCACCAGCACCACAGGGGGCCTCTATGGCTACACCTTC

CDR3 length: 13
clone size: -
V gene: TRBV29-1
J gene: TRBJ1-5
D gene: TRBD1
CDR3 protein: CSVGGTVNQPQHF
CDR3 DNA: TGCAGCGTGGGGGGGACAGTAAATCAGCCCCAGCATTTT

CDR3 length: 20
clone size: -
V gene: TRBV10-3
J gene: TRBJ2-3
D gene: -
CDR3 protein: CAISDSLGSRSGEGTDTQYF
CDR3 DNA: TGTGCCATCAGTGATTCCCTTGGTTCCCGCTCGGGAGAGGGCACAGATACGCAGTATTTT

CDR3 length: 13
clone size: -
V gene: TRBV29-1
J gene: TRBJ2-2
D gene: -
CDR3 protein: CSVGSANTGELFF
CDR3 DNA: TGCAGCGTCGGGAGCGCGAACACCGGGGAGCTGTTTTTT

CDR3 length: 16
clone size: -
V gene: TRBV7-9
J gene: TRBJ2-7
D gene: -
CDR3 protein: CASSPGKGKTPYEQYF
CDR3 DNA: TGTGCCAGCAGCCCTGGCAAAGGGAAAACTCCCTACGAGCAGTACTTC

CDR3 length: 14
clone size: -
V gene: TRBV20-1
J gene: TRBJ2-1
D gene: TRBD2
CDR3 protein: CSATTSGGYNEQFF
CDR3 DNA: TGCAGTGCCACGACTAGCGGGGGTTACAATGAGCAGTTCTTC

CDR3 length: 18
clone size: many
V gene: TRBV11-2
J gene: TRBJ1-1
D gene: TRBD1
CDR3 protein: CASSLEAGGGLLNTEAFF
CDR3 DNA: TGTGCCAGCAGCTTAGAGGCAGGGGGTGGATTGTTGAACACTGAAGCTTTCTTT

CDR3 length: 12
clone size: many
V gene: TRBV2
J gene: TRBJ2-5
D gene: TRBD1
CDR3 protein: CATTGNRETQYF
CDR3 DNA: TGTGCCACGACAGGGAACCGGGAGACCCAGTACTTC